The 8 T cell receptor beta chains reported below all come from one sample, sequenced in a study of regulatory T cells in long-lasting Graves disease. According to the study, TCR beta libraries were built with iRepertoire HTBI primers and CDR3-region Arm-PCR. TCRdb passed the multiplex PCR reads through MiXCR, listing each CDR3 protein once. In the table there are roughly 260,000 distinct CDR3 sequences, approximately 20% of which are singletons. The time point denotes: newly diagnosed GD, antithyroid drugs for less than 3 months. RNA from PBMCs was the source of the TCR library. The same sample was also studied in work on T cells in Graves' hyperthyroidism and ophthalmopathy.

The sequencing here drew on peripheral blood mononuclear cells (PBMCs), taken at new diagnosis, from a patient treated with antithyroid drugs. All receptors come from a woman in her twenties or thirties with Graves disease.

The CDR3 DNA reads as TGTGCCAGCTCGCCTACTAAATGGACCGGGACAGAAAACTATGGCTACACCTTC. It yields the protein CASSPTKWTGTENYGYTF. The rearrangement joins TRBV18 to TRBJ1-2; 7 bases fit TRBD1. CDR3 size: 18 residues. With 6 bases clipped from V and 2 bases from J, the junction kept 18 bases outside the gene matches. Looked up from germline, CDR1 is KGHSH and CDR2 is LQKENI.

The chain joins TRBV9 to TRBJ2-7; D remains unclear. The germline V gene has CDR1 SGDLS and CDR2 YYNGEE. The length of the CDR3 is 13 residues. V dropped 0 bases and J dropped 4 bases, with 8 bases sitting between them. CDR3 in DNA: TGTGCCAGCAGCGTAGGGGCTGATTACGAGCAGTACTTC. Protein sequence: CASSVGADYEQYF. Based on the CDR3 plus reference TRBV9 and TRBJ2-7, the full variable domain is DSGVTQTPKHLITATGQRVTLRCSPRSGDLSVYWYQQSLDQGLQFLIQYYNGEERAKGNILERFSAQQFPDLHSELNLSSLELGDSALYFCASSVGADYEQYFGPGTRLTVT.

The rearrangement uses TRBV7-8 and TRBJ2-5; 13 bases match TRBD2. J gave up 4 bases and V 4 bases, and 9 bases lay outside the gene matches. This CDR3 has 17 residues. The V gene's germline CDR1 is SGHVS and CDR2 FQNEAQ. Written as DNA, the CDR3 is TGTGCCAGCAGCTGGCCCACTAGCGGGGGGGCGGGAGAGACCCAGTACTTC. Residues: CASSWPTSGGAGETQYF.

This clonotype was detected many times. This sequence joins TRBV6-9 and TRBJ1-4, with TRBD1 matching over 8 bases. Germline V gives CDR1 MNHGY, CDR2 SVAAGI. The V segment lost 4 bases and the J segment 5 bases; nucleotides outside the gene matches: 6. The CDR3 has 15 residues. CDR3 nucleotides: TGTGCCAGCAGTTCGTGGACAGGGAAGAATGAAAAACTGTTTTTT. It codes for CASSSWTGKNEKLFF.

Many counts were recorded for this clonotype. The V gene is TRBV6-2 or TRBV6-3, the J gene TRBJ1-2; the match to TRBD1 covers 8 bases. V dropped 0 bases and J dropped 3; count of bases not matched to a gene: 3. The CDR3 has 15 residues. The germline V gene has CDR1 MNHEY and CDR2 SVGEGT. The CDR3 loop is CASSYSNRGDYGYTF. The CDR3 nucleotides read TGTGCCAGCAGTTACTCGAACAGGGGGGACTATGGCTACACCTTC.

V usage is TRBV3-1 and J usage is TRBJ2-1, with D maybe TRBD2 (5 bases). Trimming took off 8 bases at V and 0 bases at J, with 14 bases between the two ends. The CDR3 is made up of 15 amino acids. CDR1 LGHDT and CDR2 YNNKEL come from the germline V gene (reference sequence). CDR3 coding DNA: TGTGCCAGCCTCTCCGGGAAAAGCTCCTACAATGAGCAGTTCTTC. Protein: CASLSGKSSYNEQFF.

With regard to this clonotype: A read error may explain this, as a much larger clone is one base away. This chain links TRBV11-2 with TRBJ1-1; 8 nucleotides match TRBD1. V was pared by 5 bases and J by 3 bases, with 5 bases of the junction left unmatched. The CDR3 length is 14 residues. Germline CDR1 and CDR2: SGHAT and FQNNGV. The CDR3 DNA sequence: TGTGCCAGCAGCCCCGGGACAGGCGACACTGAAGCTTTCTTT. This gives the protein CASSPGTGDTEAFF.

This clonotype was seen repeatedly, ten times or more. The V gene is TRBV11-2, the J gene TRBJ1-5; maybe TRBD1 (6 bases). The germline V gene encodes CDR1 SGHAT and CDR2 FQNNGV. The V end was cut by 1 base, the J end by 3 bases, with 10 bases between. CDR3 size: 15 residues. The CDR3 reads CASSLGGAVNQPQHF. The CDR3 coding sequence is TGTGCCAGCAGCTTAGGGGGGGCGGTCAATCAGCCCCAGCATTTT.